Following are 15 T cell receptor beta chains from one sample sequenced in a study of metastatic and nonmetastatic thyroid tumors. The entire patient cohort was treatment-naive prior to thyroid surgery. Using MiXCR, TCRdb reanalyzed the PCR reads. This sample has about 33,000 clones; about 17% occur once, and the top ten carry more than 4%. Source material: blood. Every receptor here comes from a female donor with papillary thyroid cancer or a benign thyroid nodule (not recorded which). Some clones in this sample may be carry-over from other donors' samples.

This clone was detected ten times or more. The rearrangement links TRBV2 to TRBJ2-1; D is undetermined. Germline CDR1 is SNHLY and CDR2 is FYNNEI. The ends were cut back, 0 bases at V and 5 bases at J, with 14 bases in the middle. The length of the CDR3 is 16 residues. Here the CDR3 reads CASSEAPGLGNNEQFF. The CDR3 coding sequence is TGTGCCAGCAGTGAAGCGCCGGGCCTAGGGAACAATGAGCAGTTCTTC.

At least ten counts were recorded for this clone. The chain joins TRBV10-1 to TRBJ2-5, with TRBD1 identical over 8 bases. Germline loops: CDR1 WNHNN, CDR2 SYGVQD (reference sequence). The CDR3 spans 15 residues. V dropped 6 bases and J dropped 5; count of bases not matched to a gene: 11. The CDR3 loop is CASRAQGAEGETQYF. CDR3 nucleotide sequence: TGCGCCAGCAGAGCCCAGGGGGCAGAGGGGGAGACCCAGTACTTC.

This clone was observed at least ten times. The chain recombines TRBV4-1 with TRBJ1-2, with TRBD1 matching 7 bases. The germline V gene has CDR1 MGHRA and CDR2 YSYEKL. CDR3 length: 18 residues. The V gene end was trimmed by 2 bases and the J gene end by 0 bases; junction bases not matched to a gene: 12. CDR3 amino acids: CASSQTNAGTASNYGYTF. CDR3 nucleotide sequence: TGCGCCAGCAGCCAAACGAATGCCGGGACAGCATCTAACTATGGCTACACCTTC.

The table lists this clone with many counts. V gene TRBV6-1 combines with J gene TRBJ1-2, with D unresolved. Trimming pared 7 bases from V and 4 bases from J, leaving 7 bases between. The CDR3 contains 11 residues. Germline V gives CDR1 MNHNS, CDR2 SASEGT. Here the CDR3 reads CASTRSYGYTF. CDR3 nucleotide sequence: TGTGCCAGCACACGATCCTATGGCTACACCTTC.

This clone was found many times. CDR3 coding DNA: TGTGCCAGCAGCATCGGGACAGGGTTAGGAGAGACCCAGTACTTC. As protein: CASSIGTGLGETQYF. This sequence joins TRBV7-9 and TRBJ2-5; 9 nucleotides line up with TRBD1. This CDR3 spans 15 amino acids. CDR1 SEHNR and CDR2 FQNEAQ come from the germline V gene (reference sequence). Trimming took 5 bases from V and 4 from J; bases not matched to a gene: 8.

This clone came up many times. The V and J genes are TRBV11-2 and TRBJ1-1; D is uncertain. The CDR3 is 13 residues long. Trimming pared 3 bases from V and 11 bases from J, leaving 16 bases between. Germline values: CDR1 SGHAT, CDR2 FQNNGV. DNA for the CDR3: TGTGCCAGCAGCTTGGTGACTACTTACGGGGCTTTCTTT. This gives the protein CASSLVTTYGAFF.

This clone appeared many times. This chain uses TRBV12-3 or TRBV12-4 with TRBJ1-5, with D unclear. V lost 7 bases and J lost 0, with 13 bases in between. CDR3 length: 15 residues. CDR3 sequence: CASTLGGHSNQPQHF. DNA for the CDR3: TGTGCCAGCACCCTCGGTGGGCATAGCAATCAGCCCCAGCATTTT.

This clone was recorded many times. The CDR3 reads CAWSRTRNTIYF. For the CDR3, the DNA is TGTGCCTGGAGTCGAACGCGAAACACCATATATTTT. The V gene is TRBV30, the J gene TRBJ1-3, with unresolved D. V lost 2 bases to trimming and J lost 5 bases, with 7 bases between them. This CDR3 comprises 12 residues. Per germline, CDR1 GTSNPN and CDR2 SVGIG (reference sequence).

This clone was seen at least ten times. V usage is TRBV20-1 and J usage is TRBJ1-1; D is perhaps TRBD1 (5 bases). V shed 5 bases and J shed 2 bases, with 15 bases lying between them. Germline V CDR1 and CDR2: DFQATT, SNEGSKA (reference sequence). There are 14 residues in the CDR3. The CDR3 sequence is CSAQFRGDNTEAFF. The CDR3 coding sequence is TGCAGTGCTCAGTTCCGGGGGGACAACACTGAAGCTTTCTTT.

This clone was recorded many times. This could be a read error, since a much larger clone is one nucleotide away. The rearrangement uses TRBV6-4 and TRBJ2-2; 8 nucleotides line up with TRBD2. V shed 8 bases, J shed 6 bases, and the junction held 8 bases outside the gene matches. The CDR3 length is 14 residues. Germline V CDR1 and CDR2: MRHNA, SNTAGT. The CDR3 sequence is CASGMGLEAGELFF. Here the CDR3 DNA reads TGTGCCAGCGGGATGGGACTAGAGGCCGGGGAGCTGTTTTTT.

The sample holds many counts of this clone. The V call is TRBV5-1, the J call TRBJ2-3; D is possibly TRBD2 (5 bases). Germline-derived CDR1 and CDR2 are SGHRS and YFSETQ. The CDR3 is 12 amino acids. Deletions cut 4 bases from V and 8 bases from J, with 11 bases between. Here the CDR3 reads CASSKEVGTQYF. In nucleotides, the CDR3 is TGCGCCAGCAGCAAGGAGGTTGGTACGCAGTATTTT.

This clone is medium-sized. The chain recombines TRBV6-1 with TRBJ2-7; 8 nucleotides match TRBD2. V was clipped by 6 bases and J by 0 bases; unmatched bases: 7. Looked up from germline, CDR1 is MNHNS and CDR2 is SASEGT. The CDR3 consists of 15 residues. The CDR3 here is CASRSKRGSSYEQYF. DNA of the CDR3: TGTGCCAGCAGGTCAAAGCGGGGGAGCTCCTACGAGCAGTACTTC.

This clone was picked up many times. The chain is built from TRBV28 and TRBJ1-1; TRBD1 might be the D (5 bases). The germline gives CDR1 MDHEN, CDR2 SYDVKM. V gave up 3 bases and J gave up 1 base, with 15 bases separating them. This CDR3 region has 16 residues. CDR3 DNA: TGTGCCAGCAGTTTTCCAATGGGGCGGGGGAACACTGAAGCTTTCTTT. It is translated as CASSFPMGRGNTEAFF.

This clone was seen at least ten times. The CDR3 loop is CASSFNRHYGYTF. CDR3 bases: TGTGCCAGCAGCTTCAACCGCCACTATGGCTACACCTTC. This rearrangement joins TRBV11-2 to TRBJ1-2; D gene ambiguous. CDR1 and CDR2 (germline): SGHAT, FQNNGV. The V end lost 3 bases, the J end lost 3 bases, and 8 bases lay between the germline ends. This CDR3 comprises 13 residues. Based on the CDR3 plus reference TRBV11-2 and TRBJ1-2, the full variable domain is EAGVAQSPRYKIIEKRQSVAFWCNPISGHATLYWYQQILGQGPKLLIQFQNNGVVDDSQLPKDRFSAERLKGVDSTLKIQPAKLEDSAVYLCASSFNRHYGYTFGSGTRLTVV.

The sample holds many counts of this clone. The chain couples TRBV7-9 to TRBJ1-4; no clear D gene. The germline V gene encodes CDR1 SEHNR and CDR2 FQNEAQ (reference sequence). V was clipped by 4 bases and J by 8 bases, with 23 bases between them. The CDR3 length is 17 residues. DNA for the CDR3: TGTGCCAGCAGCTCCCCTTCCCCACGTTTCTTCGAAGAAAAACTGTTTTTT. This encodes CASSSPSPRFFEEKLFF. Full variable domain (outside the CDR3, taken from reference TRBV7-9 and TRBJ1-4): DTGVSQNPRHKITKRGQNVTFRCDPISEHNRLYWYRQTLGQGPEFLTYFQNEAQLEKSRLLSDRFSAERPKGSFSTLEIQRTEQGDSAMYLCASSSPSPRFFEEKLFFGSGTQLSVL.